This note documents a single T cell receptor (beta chain) sequence. The CDR3 runs to 16 residues. V was clipped by 0 bases and J by 1 base; unmatched bases: 6. Germline V lookup: CDR1 MNHEY, CDR2 SMNVEV (reference sequence). This entry comes from a study of cytomegalovirus exposure and HLA in healthy donors. Measured with immunoSEQ multiplex PCR; TCRdb has only the in-frame clones, and not every one. The repertoire holds 150,000 to 200,000 clones, around four fifths seen once, with 6% to 9% in the top ten. The specimen was PBMCs. This rearrangement joins TRBV27 to TRBJ2-7; 7 bases are shared with TRBD2. The sequence derives from a man between 18 and 29 years old in good health and CMV-seropositive. The CDR3 loop reads CASSLSSGEDSYEQYF. As DNA, the CDR3 is TGTGCCAGCAGTTTATCAAGCGGGGAGGATTCCTACGAGCAGTACTTC.